This TCR beta chain was sequenced for a study of patients and donors after allogeneic stem cell transplantation. Germline-derived CDR1 and CDR2 are LGHDT and YNNKEL (reference sequence). CDR3 length equals 15 residues. The ends were cut back, 0 bases at V and 7 bases at J, with 13 bases in the middle. TCRdb used MiXCR to reprocess the RT-PCR reads, holding one entry per CDR3 protein. This repertoire shows 920,000 or so distinct CDR3 sequences, about a sixth found once; its top ten account for roughly 6.4%. The sample taken for sequencing was blood, either unsorted or a sorted T cell fraction (not recorded which). This TCR derives from a human donor who was either an allogeneic HSCT recipient or a stem cell or donor lymphocyte infusion donor (not recorded which). It is not recorded whose cells these are; they may come from a transplant donor. This sequence joins TRBV3-1 and TRBJ2-4, with a weak D call TRBD2 (6 bases). The CDR3: CASSQDRGRPNIQYF. The CDR3 DNA reads TGTGCCAGCAGCCAAGACCGGGGGAGGCCGAACATTCAGTACTTC.